This TCR beta chain was documented in a study of radiotherapy plus CTLA-4 blockade in lung cancer (dated 2018 in TCRdb). Regarding the research as a whole: Among the enrolled patients, around 19% had an objective response, and less than 40% reached disease control.

Notes on this clone: No cognate antigen has been identified for it. The junction differs from germline at one of its ends, possibly a read error.

The library relied on the immunoSEQ multiplex PCR assay. TCRdb provides this immuneACCESS table in a form limited to in-frame rearrangements. Some clones are lacking; in checked studies, under half of them reflect an unresolved V gene, and why the rest are absent is not known. Present in this sample are around 40,000 clones, 80% to 90% of which were seen just once. Under 25% of the sample is held by the ten biggest clonotypes. Including the terminal cysteine and phenylalanine, the CDR3 comprises 14 residues. CDR3 DNA is the only sequence kept; it has 42 bases, read in frame from the first base. CDR1 and CDR2 (SGHRS, YFSETQ) derive from the germline V gene. What the research found in general, with its limitations: After treatment with radiotherapy and ipilimumab, TCR clones that originated in tumors expanded in peripheral blood. Early dynamic changes in blood T cell clones, together with increased serum interferon-beta after radiation, were reported as the strongest predictors of response.

The study evaluated CTLA-4 blockade (ipilimumab) given together with focal radiation therapy in patients who had chemo-refractory metastatic non-small-cell lung cancer. This TCR derives from a human donor with non-small cell lung cancer whose response to radiotherapy plus ipilimumab could not be evaluated. Here the chain combines TRBV5-1 and TRBJ2-5; TRBD1 is possibly the D segment (6 matching bases). The source material was peripheral blood, sampled from a patient treated with radiotherapy plus ipilimumab. The CDR3 sequence is CAGSFAGAQETQYF. The DNA sequence is TGCGCCGGCAGCTTCGCAGGGGCCCAAGAGACCCAGTACTTC.